The entry below describes one T cell receptor beta chain. The CDR3 is 14 amino acids. CDR1 SNHLY and CDR2 FYNNEI come from the germline V gene. Between the trimmed V and J ends, which lost 5 bases and 4 bases, there was a span of 13 bases. These data are taken from a study of STAT5B mutations in CD4+ large granular lymphocyte leukemia. TCRdb's copy holds only in-frame clones and misses some; the assay was immunoSEQ multiplex PCR. The sample holds around 30,000 clones, roughly 72% seen once. The rearrangement joins TRBV2 to TRBJ2-3; D gene unclear. Sequencing used CD4+ T cells from blood buffy coats. The TCR was taken from a human donor in good health. CDR3 region: CASSLGPPPDTQYF. The CDR3 region has the DNA TGTGCCAGCAGTTTAGGCCCTCCCCCAGATACGCAGTATTTT.